A selection of T cell receptor beta chains follows, all from one sample in a study of blood T cell repertoires in COVID-19. Method: immunoSEQ multiplex PCR; TCRdb's copy keeps in-frame clones and lacks some. Among a few hundred thousand clones listed, around 88% were seen once. The sequencing sample was made of peripheral blood. These receptors originate from a man younger than 45 with acute or convalescent COVID-19. The CDR3 runs from the conserved cysteine through the conserved F or W. Each record gives: V gene, clone size, J gene, D gene, CDR3 DNA, CDR3 protein. The D gene is left open where the match is weak. Some rows mark clone size as missing; the rest say once, few, many or name a class of expanded clone.

>TRBV7-9|-|TRBJ2-5|-
TGTGCCAGCACCAAAGGAGGGTCAGCAGAGACCCAGTACTTC
CASTKGGSAETQYF
>TRBV5-6|-|TRBJ1-2|-
TGTGCCAGCAGCTTAGGTGGCGGAGGGGTCAGCTATGGCTACACCTTC
CASSLGGGGVSYGYTF
>TRBV5-6|-|TRBJ1-5|TRBD1
TGTGCCAGCAGTCACGGACAGGGCAATCAGCCCCAGCATTTT
CASSHGQGNQPQHF
>TRBV12-3/TRBV12-4|-|TRBJ2-2|-
TGTGCCAGCACCACAGTCCGGGAGCTGTTTTTT
CASTTVRELFF
>TRBV19|once|TRBJ2-1|-
TGTGCCAGTAGTATTCACAGGGACGGTGAGCAGTTCTTC
CASSIHRDGEQFF
>TRBV2|-|TRBJ1-1|-
TGTGCCAGCAGCCCCTTTAGGAACACTGAAGCTTTCTTT
CASSPFRNTEAFF
>TRBV25-1|-|TRBJ1-1|-
TGTGCCACCTTCGACAGGACGAACACTGAAGCTTTCTTT
CATFDRTNTEAFF
>TRBV7-9|-|TRBJ2-7|-
TGTGCCAGCAGCCCTCGGACAGTCTACGAGCAGTACTTC
CASSPRTVYEQYF
>TRBV12-3/TRBV12-4|-|TRBJ1-2|-
TGTGCCATATCGGGGGGCTATGGCTACACCTTC
CAISGGYGYTF
>TRBV9|-|TRBJ1-2|-
TGTGCCAGCAGCCCCCGGGTAGGGGGTCCCAATGGCTACACCTTC
CASSPRVGGPNGYTF
>TRBV13|-|TRBJ1-3|TRBD1
TGTGCCAGCAGCCCGGGGACAGGTGGGAACACCATATATTTT
CASSPGTGGNTIYF
>TRBV6-2/TRBV6-3|-|TRBJ1-6|-
TGTGCCAGCAGTCCCCGGAATTCACCCCTCCACTTT
CASSPRNSPLHF
>TRBV20-1|-|TRBJ1-2|-
TGCAGTGCTAGAGATCCCCCGGGCTACACCTTC
CSARDPPGYTF
>TRBV28|once|TRBJ1-2|TRBD1
TGTGCCAGCAGTCGGGACAGCTACTATGGCTACACCTTC
CASSRDSYYGYTF
>TRBV25-1|-|TRBJ1-2|TRBD1
TGTGCCAGCAGTGAAGAAGGGACAGGGGGTAGCTATGGCTACACCTTC
CASSEEGTGGSYGYTF
>TRBV6-1|-|TRBJ1-3|-
TGTGCCAGCAGTGAACTAGGACAGATCTCTGGAAACACCATATATTTT
CASSELGQISGNTIYF
>TRBV12-3/TRBV12-4|-|TRBJ2-5|-
TGTGCCAGCAGGCTAGCTCAAGAGACCCAGTACTTC
CASRLAQETQYF
>TRBV10-2|once|TRBJ1-1|-
TGCGCCAGCAGTGGAACGAGGAACACTGAAGCTTTCTTT
CASSGTRNTEAFF
>TRBV7-6|-|TRBJ2-7|TRBD2
TGTGCCAGCAGCTTATTGGGCGGGAGGGCATACCTCTACGAGCAGTACTTC
CASSLLGGRAYLYEQYF
>TRBV18|-|TRBJ1-2|-
TGTGCCAGCTCACCACAGAATGAGGGCTACACCTTC
CASSPQNEGYTF
>TRBV6-5|-|TRBJ1-5|TRBD1
TGTGCCAGCAGACGCGGGACAGGGGGCAATCAGCCCCAGCATTTT
CASRRGTGGNQPQHF
>TRBV7-2|-|TRBJ2-1|TRBD1
TGTGCCAGCAGCCGGACAGGGGCTGGGGGCAATGAGCAGTTCTTC
CASSRTGAGGNEQFF
>TRBV27|few|TRBJ1-5|TRBD1
TGTGCCAGCAGTTCCCCGACAGGGGGACCGTCGGGGCCCCAGCATTTT
CASSSPTGGPSGPQHF
>TRBV5-1|-|TRBJ1-1|-
TGCGCCAGCTCCAACACAGGGCCTGAAGCTTTCTTT
CASSNTGPEAFF
>TRBV3-1/TRBV3-2|-|TRBJ2-3|TRBD1
TGTGCCAGCAGCCCGCCGGGACAGGGTTTTATTACGCAGTATTTT
CASSPPGQGFITQYF
>TRBV10-2|-|TRBJ1-5|-
TGCGCCAGCAGCGTACAGGGAAATCAGCCCCAGCATTTT
CASSVQGNQPQHF
>TRBV12-3/TRBV12-4|-|TRBJ1-2|-
TGTGCCAGCAGACCCCGGGGTCATGGCTACACCTTC
CASRPRGHGYTF
>TRBV7-8|-|TRBJ2-2|TRBD2
TGTGCCAGCAGCCAGACTAGCGGGTGGGACACCGGGGAGCTGTTTTTT
CASSQTSGWDTGELFF
>TRBV19|-|TRBJ1-5|-
TGTGCCAGTAGTATCCCCTACAGGGTAGATCAGCCCCAGCATTTT
CASSIPYRVDQPQHF
>TRBV18|-|TRBJ1-5|-
TGTGCCAGCTCCCCCGGGAGTAGCAATCAGCCCCAGCATTTT
CASSPGSSNQPQHF
>TRBV10-3|once|TRBJ1-5|-
TGTGCCATCACCCGGGACACCAATCAGCCCCAGCATTTT
CAITRDTNQPQHF
>TRBV5-1|few|TRBJ1-2|-
TGCGCCAGCAGCCCCGGGGGGGGCGACTATGGCTACACCTTC
CASSPGGGDYGYTF
>TRBV5-1|once|TRBJ2-1|TRBD2
TGCGCCAGCAGCCCCGCAGGGAGACTAGCGGGAGGATTGTACAATGAGCAGTTCTTC
CASSPAGRLAGGLYNEQFF
>TRBV19|-|TRBJ2-1|TRBD2
TGTGCCAGTAGACAGGGGAGCGGGAGGAATAATGAGCAGTTCTTC
CASRQGSGRNNEQFF
>TRBV6-5|-|TRBJ2-7|-
TGTGCCAGCAGTTACTCGGGGTCAGGGATATTCCACGAGCAGTACTTC
CASSYSGSGIFHEQYF
>TRBV3-1/TRBV3-2|-|TRBJ1-6|TRBD1
TGTGCCAGCAGCCAAGCGGGACAGGGGGATTCACCCCTCCACTTT
CASSQAGQGDSPLHF
>TRBV15|-|TRBJ1-6|-
TGTGCCACCAGCAGAGCCGCAGGGAGGGTAGGTTCACCCCTCCACTTT
CATSRAAGRVGSPLHF
>TRBV5-1|-|TRBJ2-3|TRBD1
TGCGCCAGCAACAGGGACAGGGTCACAGATACGCAGTATTTT
CASNRDRVTDTQYF
>TRBV3-1/TRBV3-2|-|TRBJ2-7|-
TGTGCCAGCAGCCAACGGGAGACTCCTACCTACGAGCAGTACTTC
CASSQRETPTYEQYF
>TRBV18|-|TRBJ2-5|-
TGTGCCAGCTCACCCCCCCCTGCAGGAGAGACCCAGTACTTC
CASSPPPAGETQYF
>TRBV11-3|-|TRBJ1-1|TRBD1
TGTGCCAGCAGCTATACAGGGACAGGTGAAGCTTTCTTT
CASSYTGTGEAFF
>TRBV10-1|-|TRBJ1-4|-
TGCGCCAGCAGTGAAGAAGGTGCAGACAGGAATCGTAGTTTGGCAACTAATGAAAAACTGTTTTTT
CASSEEGADRNRSLATNEKLFF
>TRBV30|-|TRBJ1-6|-
TGTGCCTGGAGTGTCGGAGTTTCCTATAATTCACCCCTCCACTTT
CAWSVGVSYNSPLHF
>TRBV2|-|TRBJ2-1|-
TGTGCCAGCAGTGAATATAGGGGATTGCTAGGGCAGTTCTTC
CASSEYRGLLGQFF
>TRBV4-1|-|TRBJ2-1|TRBD2
TGCGCCAGCAGCTTGAGCGGGGGCCCCTACAATGAGCAGTTCTTC
CASSLSGGPYNEQFF
>TRBV3-1/TRBV3-2|-|TRBJ2-7|-
TGTGCCAGCAGCCAAGGCTCTAGAGCACGGGAGCAGTACTTC
CASSQGSRAREQYF
>TRBV6-5|-|TRBJ1-2|TRBD1
TGTGCCAGCAGAGAGGGACAGGGACTCTATGGCTACACCTTC
CASREGQGLYGYTF
>TRBV27|-|TRBJ2-7|-
TGTGCCAGCAGAGTGACAGGTTCAGGCTACGAGCAGTACTTC
CASRVTGSGYEQYF
>TRBV6-1|once|TRBJ1-1|TRBD1
TGTGCCAGCAGTGAAGCGGCGGGTTACCAGGGGGATTACACTGAAGCTTTCTTT
CASSEAAGYQGDYTEAFF